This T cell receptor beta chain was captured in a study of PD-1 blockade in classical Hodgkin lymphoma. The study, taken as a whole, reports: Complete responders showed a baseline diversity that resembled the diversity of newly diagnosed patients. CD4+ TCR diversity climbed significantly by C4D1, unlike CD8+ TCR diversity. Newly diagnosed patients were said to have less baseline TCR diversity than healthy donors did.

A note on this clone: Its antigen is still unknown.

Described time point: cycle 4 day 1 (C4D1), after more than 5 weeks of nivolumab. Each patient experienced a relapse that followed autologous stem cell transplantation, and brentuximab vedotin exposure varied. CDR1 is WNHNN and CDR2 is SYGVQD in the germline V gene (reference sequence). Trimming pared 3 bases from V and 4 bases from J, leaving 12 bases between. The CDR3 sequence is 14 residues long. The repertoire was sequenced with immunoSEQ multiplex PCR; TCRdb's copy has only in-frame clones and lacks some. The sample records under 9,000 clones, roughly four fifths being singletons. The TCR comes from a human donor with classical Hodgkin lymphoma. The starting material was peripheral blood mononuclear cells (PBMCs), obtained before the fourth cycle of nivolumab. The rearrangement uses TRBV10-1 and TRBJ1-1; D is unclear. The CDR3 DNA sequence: TGCGCCAGCAGTGATGGGTCAGCCGGCACTGAAGCTTTCTTT. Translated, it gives CASSDGSAGTEAFF.